The sequence of this T cell receptor beta chain was determined in a study of T cell responses to AZD1222 COVID-19 vaccine. Notes on the study in general: Sampled repertoires all dated from after the peak T cell response. Compared with day 0, the breadth and depth of the Spike-specific TCR repertoire rose significantly after two doses of AZD1222. Baseline seropositives among AZD1222 recipients totaled only 5 to 7. It should be noted that donors were predominantly white British and more often female, and clonal diversity was possibly underestimated.

Notes on this clone: Its antigen is currently unknown.

V was trimmed by 2 bases and J by 2 bases, leaving 10 bases between them. The CDR3 covers 14 residues. The V gene's germline CDR1 is SGHKS and CDR2 YYEKEE (reference sequence). TCRdb keeps only in-frame clones here, not all; method: immunoSEQ multiplex PCR. This table holds 120,000 to 150,000 clones, roughly nine tenths found once. The sequenced sample was peripheral blood, obtained 28 days after the second dose of the MenACWY control vaccine. The chain carries TRBV5-5 and TRBJ2-5; weak D call: TRBD2 (5 bases). The origin of this receptor is an adult who received the MenACWY meningococcal vaccine as a control. The CDR3 sequence is CASSLRGTQETQYF. In DNA form, the CDR3 reads TGTGCCAGCAGCTTACGGGGAACACAAGAGACCCAGTACTTC.